This T cell receptor beta chain was recovered during a study of T cells in Graves' hyperthyroidism and ophthalmopathy. This clonotype occurred many times. Amplification of TCR beta CDR3 regions used RNA as the template. A first-round RT-PCR of the TCR CDR3 used the HTBI primer set. TCRdb itself ran the multiplex PCR reads through MiXCR, one entry per CDR3 protein. The table records about 560,000 distinct CDR3 sequences, roughly 14% of them present only once. This clonotype was sampled from a woman aged 25-40 years with Graves' hyperthyroidism. Sequenced material: blood.

The CDR3: CATSGQGRIDYTF. Here the CDR3 DNA reads TGTGCCACCAGTGGGCAGGGAAGAATCGACTACACCTTC. V is TRBV24-1 and J is TRBJ1-2; TRBD1 is a possible D gene (5 bases). The V end lost 5 bases, the J end lost 10 bases, and 16 bases lay between the germline ends. The length of the CDR3 is 13 residues. Germline loops: CDR1 KGHDR, CDR2 SFDVKD.